The 9 T cell receptor beta chains presented below share a single source sample, sequenced in a study of radiotherapy plus CTLA-4 blockade in lung cancer. Assay: immunoSEQ multiplex PCR; the TCRdb copy retains only in-frame clones and omits some. Altogether 35,000 to 45,000 clones are present, 72% being singletons, with the ten largest covering about a tenth. This material consisted of peripheral blood, taken from a patient treated with radiotherapy plus ipilimumab. All receptors come from a human donor with non-small cell lung cancer who had stable disease on radiotherapy plus ipilimumab.

This sequence joins TRBV6-4 and TRBJ1-2, with TRBD1 identical over 8 bases. CDR1 and CDR2 from the germline V gene are MRHNA and SNTAGT. This CDR3 spans 14 amino acids. Trimming took 5 bases from V and 0 from J; bases not matched to a gene: 2. In DNA, the CDR3 is TGTGCCAGCAGTCGGGACAGGCCTAACTATGGCTACACCTTC. Encoded protein: CASSRDRPNYGYTF.

The chain combines TRBV6-5 with TRBJ1-1; D gene unclear. The CDR3 sequence is 11 residues long. Germline V gene sequence: CDR1 MNHEY, CDR2 SVGAGI. Trimming removed 6 bases from V and 5 bases from J, with 7 bases in between. CDR3: CASSGRTEAFF. The CDR3 DNA reads TGTGCCAGCAGCGGGAGGACTGAAGCTTTCTTT.

This clone was recorded only once. V is TRBV6-1 and J is TRBJ1-2; maybe TRBD1 (6 bases). CDR1 is MNHNS and CDR2 is SASEGT in the germline V gene. V lost 0 bases, J lost 7 bases, and 15 bases lay in between. The CDR3 consists of 15 residues. For the CDR3, the DNA is TGTGCCAGCAGTGAAGCGAGGGGGGGACATGCTGGCTACACCTTC. It is translated as CASSEARGGHAGYTF.

The V call is TRBV21-1, the J call TRBJ1-1; the table names TRBD1, a call not compared with the DNA. TRBV21-1 is a pseudogene segment. This CDR3 region has 16 residues. Here the CDR3 reads CASSKTDDRVKTEAFF. The CDR3 nucleotides are TGTGCCAGCAGCAAAACTGACGACAGGGTAAAAACTGAAGCTTTCTTT.

By frequency in the sample, this clone is hyperexpanded (1% or more). The V and J genes are TRBV10-3 and TRBJ1-2, with TRBD1 identical over 7 bases. The germline gives CDR1 ENHRY, CDR2 SYGVKD. J lost 6 bases, V lost 3 bases, and 1 base had no gene match. The CDR3 sequence is 12 residues long. CDR3 sequence (DNA): TGTGCCATCAGTGAAGGACAGGATGGCTACACCTTC. Its protein product is CAISEGQDGYTF.

This chain joins TRBV5-1 and TRBJ2-2; unclear D gene. The V end lost 0 bases, the J end lost 8 bases, and 11 bases lay between the germline ends. This CDR3 has 14 amino acids. From germline, CDR1 is SGHRS and CDR2 YFSETQ. The CDR3 sequence: CASSLVPVRGELFF. The CDR3, as DNA: TGCGCCAGCAGCTTGGTTCCAGTCCGAGGGGAGCTGTTTTTT.

The chain uses TRBV11-3 and TRBJ2-5; D might be TRBD1 (6 bases). V shed 5 bases and J shed 11 bases, with 27 bases lying between them. The germline V gene encodes CDR1 SGHNT and CDR2 YENEEA. CDR3 length equals 16 residues. The CDR3 here is CASSLKTGLMKGEQYF. The CDR3 coding sequence is TGTGCCAGCAGCCTAAAGACAGGCCTAATGAAGGGGGAGCAGTACTTC. Supplemented by reference TRBV11-3 and TRBJ2-5, the full variable domain reads EAGVVQSPRYKIIEKKQPVAFWCNPISGHNTLYWYLQNLGQGPELLIRYENEEAVDDSQLPKDRFSAERLKGVDSTLKIQPAELGDSAVYLCASSLKTGLMKGEQYFGPGTRLLVL.

The rearrangement uses TRBV30 and TRBJ1-2; 9 bases are a match to TRBD1. This CDR3 region has 13 residues. The germline V gene encodes CDR1 GTSNPN and CDR2 SVGIG (reference sequence). Unmatched junction bases numbered 2, after V lost 4 bases and J lost 2 bases. This CDR3 reads CAWIGQGNYGYTF. The CDR3 nucleotides read TGTGCCTGGATTGGACAGGGGAACTATGGCTACACCTTC.

This clone has a single count. The chain carries TRBV11-2 and TRBJ2-7; TRBD1 agrees at 8 bases. Germline V lookup: CDR1 SGHAT, CDR2 FQNNGV. Germline trimming cut 4 bases from V and 5 bases from J; bases unmatched to any gene: 7. The CDR3 extends over 14 amino acids. CDR3 nucleotide sequence: TGTGCCAGCAGCTCGCCCAGGGGGCGGGACGAGCAGTACTTC. Translating gives CASSSPRGRDEQYF.